Listed below are T cell receptor beta chains from one sample, sequenced in a study of Ad26.COV2.S vaccination and SARS-CoV-2 variants. Profiled with immunoSEQ multiplex PCR; TCRdb holds only in-frame clones, not every one. The sample yields hundreds of thousands of clones, around 89% seen once. Sequences were derived from peripheral blood, sampled in a trial of Ad26.COV2.S vaccine versus placebo. The receptors shown here come from a person between 18 and 59 years old who received the Ad26.COV2.S COVID-19 vaccine or a placebo. Each CDR3 is given with its conserved first and last residue. The D gene is left open where the match is weak. Clone size appears in some rows only: once, few, many, or a class for an expanded clone.

j_gene,d_gene,abundance,v_gene,CDR3nt,CDR3aa
TRBJ1-1,TRBD1,-,TRBV5-1,TGCGCCAGCAGCCGTCCGACAGGGGCCCCTGAGAACACTGAAGCTTTCTTT,CASSRPTGAPENTEAFF
TRBJ2-4,TRBD1,-,TRBV6-5,TGTGCCAGCAGGGGACAGGGGGAGGCCAAAAACATTCAGTACTTC,CASRGQGEAKNIQYF
TRBJ2-1,-,once,TRBV12-3/TRBV12-4,TGTGCCAGCACCCTAGTGAACAATGAGCAGTTCTTC,CASTLVNNEQFF
TRBJ2-5,TRBD2,-,TRBV7-6,TGTGCCAGCAGCTATCAATTAGCGGGGTTAGAGACCCAGTACTTC,CASSYQLAGLETQYF
TRBJ1-5,-,-,TRBV7-2,TGTGCCAGCAGCCCCCAAGGGCCGGCCCTTAGTCAGCCCCAGCATTTT,CASSPQGPALSQPQHF
TRBJ2-1,TRBD2,-,TRBV27,TGTGCCAGCAGTTTAACGGGGGGACCCTACAATGAGCAGTTCTTC,CASSLTGGPYNEQFF
TRBJ1-1,-,-,TRBV5-6,TGTGCCAGCAGCTCTGGGTCCGGGGGCGTCCTGAACACTGAAGCTTTCTTT,CASSSGSGGVLNTEAFF
TRBJ1-2,-,-,TRBV6-5,TGTGCCAGCCGGGCCTTAAACTATGGCTACACCTTC,CASRALNYGYTF
TRBJ1-3,-,-,TRBV2,TGTGCCAGCAGTGGAAACACCATATATTTT,CASSGNTIYF
TRBJ2-6,TRBD1,-,TRBV10-3,TGTGCCATCAGTGAGACCGGGACAGGGGGCGCTGGGGCCAACGTCCTGACTTTC,CAISETGTGGAGANVLTF
TRBJ2-1,-,-,TRBV2,TGTGCCAGCAGTGACCTGGCCGCTAATGAGCAGTTCTTC,CASSDLAANEQFF
TRBJ2-1,-,-,TRBV6-5,TGTGCCAGCAGCCTTGGACGGGCTACGTTCTTC,CASSLGRATFF
TRBJ2-7,TRBD1,-,TRBV2,TGTGCCAGCAGTGAACAGGGGGTCTCCTACGAGCAGTACTTC,CASSEQGVSYEQYF
TRBJ2-1,TRBD2,-,TRBV24-1,TGTGCCACCAGTTTACAGTCTGTGACTAGCGAGACCGGGACGTCCTACAATGAGCAGTTCTTC,CATSLQSVTSETGTSYNEQFF
TRBJ1-1,-,-,TRBV9,TGTGCCAGCAGTACCGTGGGGAACACTGAAGCTTTCTTT,CASSTVGNTEAFF
TRBJ1-2,-,-,TRBV28,TGTGCCAGCAGCCCGACAGCTTCTAACTATGGCTACACCTTC,CASSPTASNYGYTF
TRBJ2-5,TRBD2,-,TRBV14,TGTGCCAGCAGCCTAGCGGGAGTCGAGACCCAGTACTTC,CASSLAGVETQYF
TRBJ2-3,-,-,TRBV30,TGTGCCTGGAGTACTGGAGATACGCAGTATTTT,CAWSTGDTQYF
TRBJ1-1,-,-,TRBV5-1,TGCGCCAGCAGCTTGGCCTCCTTGAACACTGAAGCTTTCTTT,CASSLASLNTEAFF
TRBJ2-3,TRBD1,-,TRBV5-8,TGTGCCAGCAGCACCGGGACAGGGGTCACAGATACGCAGTATTTT,CASSTGTGVTDTQYF
TRBJ1-5,-,-,TRBV30,TGTGCCTGGAGTGGTGACAGTAATCAGCCCCAGCATTTT,CAWSGDSNQPQHF
TRBJ2-1,-,-,TRBV24-1,TGTGCCACCAGTGATTTAGCGGATTACAATGAGCAGTTCTTC,CATSDLADYNEQFF
TRBJ2-1,TRBD2,-,TRBV3-1/TRBV3-2,TGTGCCAGCAGTCCCGGGACTAGCGGGTACAATGAGCAGTTCTTC,CASSPGTSGYNEQFF
TRBJ1-5,TRBD1,-,TRBV30,TGTGCCTGGAGTCCGAAAGACAGGGGAAGCAATCAGCCCCAGCATTTT,CAWSPKDRGSNQPQHF
TRBJ1-5,-,few,TRBV19,TGTGCCAGTAGTATAGATCGGGGGTATCAGCCCCAGCATTTT,CASSIDRGYQPQHF
TRBJ2-2,-,-,TRBV5-1,TGCGCCAGCAGTTCGGGAGCCGGGGAGCTGTTTTTT,CASSSGAGELFF
TRBJ1-5,TRBD1,-,TRBV19,TGTGCCAGTAGTACCGGGACAGATAATCAGCCCCAGCATTTT,CASSTGTDNQPQHF
TRBJ1-1,TRBD1,-,TRBV7-9,TGTGCCAGCAGGGGACAGGGCCCGAACACTGAAGCTTTCTTT,CASRGQGPNTEAFF
TRBJ1-5,-,-,TRBV2,TGTGCCAGCAGGACAGCCCTAGATTGGAATCAGCCCCAGCATTTT,CASRTALDWNQPQHF
TRBJ1-5,-,-,TRBV6-5,TGTGCCAGCAGACCCGGGGGCCGGGATCAGCCCCAGCATTTT,CASRPGGRDQPQHF
TRBJ2-3,-,-,TRBV6-4,TGTGCCAGCAGTGCGGCCGGGGGCCAGGATACGCAGTATTTT,CASSAAGGQDTQYF
TRBJ2-7,TRBD1,once,TRBV10-2,TGCGCCAGCAGGTTAGCCGGGACAGGTACCTACGAGCAGTACTTC,CASRLAGTGTYEQYF
TRBJ1-4,TRBD1,-,TRBV5-1,TGCGCCAGCAGCTGGGAACAGGGGGTTAATGAAAAACTGTTTTTT,CASSWEQGVNEKLFF
TRBJ1-6,-,-,TRBV6-5,TGTGCCAGCAGTTACTCCGGCCCAACCAATTCACCCCTCCACTTT,CASSYSGPTNSPLHF
TRBJ1-2,TRBD1,-,TRBV19,TGTGCCAGTACCCGGGACAGCCTCCCACCCTATGGCTACACCTTC,CASTRDSLPPYGYTF
TRBJ1-6,-,-,TRBV7-6,TGTGCCAGCAGCCTGGGGGGGACCTGGGATTCACCCCTCCACTTT,CASSLGGTWDSPLHF
TRBJ2-1,-,-,TRBV30,TGTGCCTGGAGTGTACGGAGTGAGCAGTTCTTC,CAWSVRSEQFF